This TCR beta chain derives from a study of cytomegalovirus exposure and HLA in healthy donors. Background on the study: From HLA-typed donors, an early data release held around 85 million unique TCRs. Study outcomes and limitations: The study put under 200 TCR beta chains on its list as cytomegalovirus-associated. More clonal expansion characterized HLA-associated TCR beta chains than equally common others in a later analysis.

About this clone itself: The antigen is undetermined.

Germline V CDR1 and CDR2: MGHRA, YSYEKL. The V end lost 2 bases, the J end lost 0 bases, and 8 bases lay between the germline ends. This CDR3 is 15 amino acids long. A multiplex PCR was run with 60 Vbeta primers and 13 Jbeta primers. Per the study methods: A follow-up analysis tallied approximately 85 million unique TCR beta chains, roughly 11 million shared. Sequencing was performed with immunoSEQ multiplex PCR; in TCRdb, only in-frame clones are kept and a portion is missing. The V and J calls and the clone size are those of that table, but D and trimming were determined from the DNA. Counted here are more than 75,000 clones, 70% to 80% occurring once; the ten biggest clones make up approximately 2.4%.

Sequenced material: PBMCs. This TCR came from a man aged 25 to 40 in good health and CMV-seronegative. The rearrangement joins TRBV4-1 to TRBJ2-1; no clear D. CDR3 coding DNA: TGCGCCAGCAGCCAAAGTACTCCCTCCTACAATGAGCAGTTCTTC. It translates to CASSQSTPSYNEQFF.